These 8 T cell receptor beta chains originate from one sample sequenced in a study of memory CD4+ T cells and cytomegalovirus serostatus. Assay: immunoSEQ multiplex PCR; the TCRdb copy retains only in-frame clones and omits some. The sample lists around 25,000 clones, roughly 75% occurring once. The sort gate was single viable CD3+CD4+CD8-CD45RO+ cells for memory CD4+ T cells. What was sequenced was memory CD4+ T cells from blood. Every receptor here comes from an adult in good health and CMV-seronegative.

The chain carries TRBV18 and TRBJ2-7; D ambiguous. This CDR3 has 13 residues. Germline V gives CDR1 KGHSH, CDR2 LQKENI. Trimming cost V 4 bases and J 3 bases, with 10 bases left between them. CDR3: CASSLWVDYEQYF. CDR3 nucleotides: TGTGCCAGCTCACTTTGGGTCGACTACGAGCAGTACTTC.

The gene calls are TRBV6-1 and TRBJ1-1; maybe TRBD1 (5 bases). Deletions cut 5 bases from V and 4 bases from J, with 14 bases between. This CDR3 spans 14 amino acids. Germline CDR1 is MNHNS and CDR2 is SASEGT. DNA of the CDR3: TGTGCCAGCAGTCCGCAGGGTGGTTCCACTGAAGCTTTCTTT. It specifies CASSPQGGSTEAFF.

CDR3 loop: CASSWDRGYTF. In DNA, the CDR3 is TGTGCCAGCAGCTGGGACAGAGGCTACACCTTC. The chain has TRBV7-9 and TRBJ1-2, with 7 bases aligning to TRBD1. The length of the CDR3 is 11 residues. The V and J ends lost 4 bases and 8 bases, in that order; junction bases with no gene match: 1. Germline V CDR1 and CDR2: SEHNR, FQNEAQ (reference sequence).

The J gene is TRBJ2-7, the V gene TRBV2, with 10 bases matching TRBD1. Trimming took 3 bases from V and 7 from J; bases not matched to a gene: 9. This CDR3 comprises 15 residues. Germline V gives CDR1 SNHLY, CDR2 FYNNEI. The CDR3 loop is CASSERGQGPTEQYF. CDR3 nucleotides: TGTGCCAGCAGTGAGAGGGGACAGGGGCCTACTGAGCAGTACTTC.

The gene calls are TRBV5-1 and TRBJ1-2, with D perhaps TRBD1 (5 bases). V was shortened by 0 bases and J by 4 bases, with 16 bases between the two germline ends. The length of the CDR3 is 16 residues. Per the germline V gene, CDR1 is SGHRS and CDR2 is YFSETQ. The CDR3 spells CASSLGVGLELYGYTF. The DNA for the CDR3 is TGCGCCAGCAGCTTGGGCGTGGGACTCGAACTCTATGGCTACACCTTC.

The chain employs TRBV7-6 and TRBJ2-2; 8 nucleotides align to TRBD1. V lost 1 base and J lost 4; bases outside the gene matches: 5. Germline CDR1 SGHVS, CDR2 FNYEAQ. This CDR3 contains 16 residues. CDR3 region: CASSLGTGPGTGELFF. For the CDR3, the DNA is TGTGCCAGCAGCTTAGGGACAGGGCCTGGCACCGGGGAGCTGTTTTTT. Based on the CDR3 plus reference TRBV7-6 and TRBJ2-2, the full variable domain is GAGVSQSPRYKVTKRGQDVALRCDPISGHVSLYWYRQALGQGPEFLTYFNYEAQQDKSGLPNDRFSAERPEGSISTLTIQRTEQRDSAMYRCASSLGTGPGTGELFFGEGSRLTVL.

This clone was observed a single time. The gene calls are TRBV6-1 and TRBJ2-7; the D call may be TRBD1 or TRBD2 (5 bases each). Trimming pared 9 bases from V and 0 bases from J, leaving 15 bases between. The CDR3 sequence is 14 residues long. The germline V gene has CDR1 MNHNS and CDR2 SASEGT. The CDR3 region has the DNA TGTGCCAGTAACCGGGACGGAAACTCCTACGAGCAGTACTTC. It is translated as CASNRDGNSYEQYF.

The chain uses TRBV28 and TRBJ2-1; D is unclear. The CDR3 is 14 amino acids. Per the germline V gene, CDR1 is MDHEN and CDR2 is SYDVKM. Trimming removed 8 bases from V and 2 bases from J, with 13 bases in between. CDR3 in amino acids: CASASGGAYNEQFF. The CDR3 coding sequence is TGTGCCAGCGCTTCGGGTGGAGCCTACAATGAGCAGTTCTTC.